This T cell receptor (beta chain) was profiled in a study of early T cells in non-severe SARS-CoV-2 infection. General study findings and limits: Lookups in VDJdb leaned toward anti-spike CD8 responses and missed private and CD4 specificities.

Attachment of unique molecular identifiers was made to individual cDNA molecules. One entry per CDR3 protein results from TCRdb running MiXCR on the 5' RACE reads. The sample comprises around 40,000 distinct CDR3 sequences, 6.3% of which are singletons, and about 5.5% rests with the top ten. Points on this clonotype: Its specificity is unknown.

The sequence was collected from an adult who was a healthcare worker with PCR-confirmed SARS-CoV-2 infection or an uninfected control (not recorded which). The sequencing input was whole blood.

The CDR3 nucleotides are TGCAGTGCTAGTCAGTTTAGCGGAAGGTACAATGAGCAGTTCTTC. This gives the protein CSASQFSGRYNEQFF. This chain connects TRBV20-1 to TRBJ2-1, with D possibly TRBD2 on 6 matching bases. Germline CDR1 reads DFQATT; CDR2 reads SNEGSKA (reference sequence). The CDR3 contains 15 residues. Trimming cost V 3 bases and J 4 bases, with 16 bases left between them.